This T cell receptor beta chain came from a study of shared clonotypes between healthy human individuals. Study information: CD8 memory received one plate per donor, CD8 naive two, CD4 memory three and CD4 naive three.

The CDR3 spans 13 residues. Germline assignment: CDR1 SGHNT and CDR2 YENEEA. Trimming shortened V by 0 bases and J by 1 base, and 4 bases separated the two germline ends. Some clones are missing from TCRdb's copy, which holds only in-frame ones; the method was immunoSEQ multiplex PCR. The table has about 330,000 clones, approximately 79% seen once. Both subsets, CD45RA+ naive and CD45RA-negative memory, were split from the CD4+ cells. This clone has a single count. V is TRBV11-3 and J is TRBJ2-7; D gene uncertain. The sequencing input was memory CD4+ T cells sorted from blood. Subset denoted: CD45RA-negative fraction. The receptor was isolated from a man aged 25 to 45 in good health. CDR3 DNA: TGTGCCAGCAGCTTAGACGCGTCCTACGAGCAGTACTTC. Translated, it gives CASSLDASYEQYF.